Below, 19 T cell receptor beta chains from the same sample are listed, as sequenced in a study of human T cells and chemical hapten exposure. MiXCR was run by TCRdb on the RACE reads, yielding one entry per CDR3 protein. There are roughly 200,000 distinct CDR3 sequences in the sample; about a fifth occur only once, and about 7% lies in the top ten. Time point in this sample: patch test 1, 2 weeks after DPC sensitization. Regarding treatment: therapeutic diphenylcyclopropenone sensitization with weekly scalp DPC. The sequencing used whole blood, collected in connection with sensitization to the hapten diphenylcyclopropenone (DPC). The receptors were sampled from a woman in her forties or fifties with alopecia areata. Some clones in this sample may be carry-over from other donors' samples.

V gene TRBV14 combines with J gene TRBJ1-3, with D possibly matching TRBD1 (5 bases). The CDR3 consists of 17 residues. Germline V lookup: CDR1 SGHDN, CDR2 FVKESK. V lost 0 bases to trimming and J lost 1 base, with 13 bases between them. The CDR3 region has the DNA TGTGCCAGCAGCCAAGATGGTCGGGGGGTTTCTGGAAACACCATATATTTT. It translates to CASSQDGRGVSGNTIYF. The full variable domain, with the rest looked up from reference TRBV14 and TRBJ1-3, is EAGVTQFPSHSVIEKGQTVTLRCDPISGHDNLYWYRRVMGKEIKFLLHFVKESKQDESGMPNNRFLAERTGGTYSTLKVQPAELEDSGVYFCASSQDGRGVSGNTIYFGEGSWLTVV.

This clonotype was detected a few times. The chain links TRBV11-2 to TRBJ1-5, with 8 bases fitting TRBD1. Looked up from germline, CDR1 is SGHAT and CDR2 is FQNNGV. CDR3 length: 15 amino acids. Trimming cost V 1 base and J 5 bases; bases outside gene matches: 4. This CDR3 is CASSLGGQGHQPQHF. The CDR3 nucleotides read TGTGCCAGCAGCTTAGGAGGACAGGGCCATCAGCCCCAGCATTTT. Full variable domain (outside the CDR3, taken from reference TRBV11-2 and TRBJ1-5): EAGVAQSPRYKIIEKRQSVAFWCNPISGHATLYWYQQILGQGPKLLIQFQNNGVVDDSQLPKDRFSAERLKGVDSTLKIQPAKLEDSAVYLCASSLGGQGHQPQHFGDGTRLSIL.

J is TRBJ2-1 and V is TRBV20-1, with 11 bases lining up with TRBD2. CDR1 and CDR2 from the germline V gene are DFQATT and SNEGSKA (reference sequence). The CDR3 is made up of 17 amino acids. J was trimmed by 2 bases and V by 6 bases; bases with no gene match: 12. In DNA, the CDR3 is TGCAGTGCAACCGGGACTAGCGGCCGGCGGACCTACAATGAGCAGTTCTTC. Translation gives CSATGTSGRRTYNEQFF.

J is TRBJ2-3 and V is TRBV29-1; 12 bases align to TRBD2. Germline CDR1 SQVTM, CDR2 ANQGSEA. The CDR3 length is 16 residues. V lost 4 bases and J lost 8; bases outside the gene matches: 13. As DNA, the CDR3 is TGCAGCGTTGCCACCTTCCCTAGCGGGAGGGCCGGTACGCAGTATTTT. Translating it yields CSVATFPSGRAGTQYF.

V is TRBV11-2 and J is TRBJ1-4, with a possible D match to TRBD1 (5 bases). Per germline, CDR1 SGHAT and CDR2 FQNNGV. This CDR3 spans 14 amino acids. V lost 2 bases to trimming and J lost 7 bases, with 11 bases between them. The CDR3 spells CASSLRGWSEKLFF. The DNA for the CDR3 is TGTGCCAGCAGCTTACGGGGGTGGAGTGAAAAACTGTTTTTT.

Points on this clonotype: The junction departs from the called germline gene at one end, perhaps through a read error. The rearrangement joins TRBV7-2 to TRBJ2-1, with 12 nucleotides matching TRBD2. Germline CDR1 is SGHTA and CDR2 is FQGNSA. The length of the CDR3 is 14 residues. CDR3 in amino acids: CASSSSGRATEQSF. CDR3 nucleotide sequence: TGTGCCAGCAGCTCTAGCGGGAGGGCCACTGAGCAGTCCTTC.

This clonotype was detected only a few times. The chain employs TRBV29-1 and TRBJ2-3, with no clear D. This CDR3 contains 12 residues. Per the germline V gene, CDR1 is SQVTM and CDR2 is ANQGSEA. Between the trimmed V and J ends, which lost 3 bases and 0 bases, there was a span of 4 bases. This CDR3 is CSVDGSTDTQYF. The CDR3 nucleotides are TGCAGCGTTGATGGGAGCACAGATACGCAGTATTTT.

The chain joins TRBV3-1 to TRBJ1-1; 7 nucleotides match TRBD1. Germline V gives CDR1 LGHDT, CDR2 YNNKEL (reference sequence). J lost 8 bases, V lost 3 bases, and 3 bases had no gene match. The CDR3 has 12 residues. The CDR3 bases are TGTGCCAGCAGCCAGATGACAGGGGAAGCTTTCTTT. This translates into CASSQMTGEAFF.

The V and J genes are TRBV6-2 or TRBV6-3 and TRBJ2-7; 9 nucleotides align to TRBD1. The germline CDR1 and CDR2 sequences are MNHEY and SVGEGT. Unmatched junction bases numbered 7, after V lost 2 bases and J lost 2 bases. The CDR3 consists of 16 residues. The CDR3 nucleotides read TGTGCCAGCAGTTACCGAAGGACAGGGGAGACCTACGAGCAGTACTTC. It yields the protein CASSYRRTGETYEQYF.

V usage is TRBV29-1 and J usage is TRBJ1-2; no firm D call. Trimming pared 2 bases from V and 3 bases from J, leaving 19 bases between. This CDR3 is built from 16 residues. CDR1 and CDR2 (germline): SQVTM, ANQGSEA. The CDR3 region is CSVECAQTHGHYGYTF. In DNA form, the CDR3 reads TGCAGCGTTGAATGTGCTCAGACCCACGGCCACTATGGCTACACCTTC.

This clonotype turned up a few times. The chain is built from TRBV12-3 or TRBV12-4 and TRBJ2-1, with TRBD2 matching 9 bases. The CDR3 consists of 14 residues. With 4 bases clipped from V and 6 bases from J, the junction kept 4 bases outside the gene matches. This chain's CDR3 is CASSYSGRGNEQFF. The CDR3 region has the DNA TGTGCCAGCAGTTATAGCGGGAGAGGCAATGAGCAGTTCTTC.

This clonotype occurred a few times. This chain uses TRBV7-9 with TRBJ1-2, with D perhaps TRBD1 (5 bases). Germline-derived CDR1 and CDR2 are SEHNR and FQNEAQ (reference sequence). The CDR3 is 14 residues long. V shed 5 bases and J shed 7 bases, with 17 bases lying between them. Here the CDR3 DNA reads TGTGCCAGCAGCACTACCGAACGGGGCTCTGGCTACACCTTC. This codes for CASSTTERGSGYTF.

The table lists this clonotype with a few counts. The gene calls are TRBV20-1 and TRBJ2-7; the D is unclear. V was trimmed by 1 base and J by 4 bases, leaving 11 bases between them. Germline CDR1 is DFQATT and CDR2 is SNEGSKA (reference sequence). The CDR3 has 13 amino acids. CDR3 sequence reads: CSARGPLGYEQYF. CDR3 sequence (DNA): TGCAGTGCTAGAGGCCCCCTGGGGTACGAGCAGTACTTC.

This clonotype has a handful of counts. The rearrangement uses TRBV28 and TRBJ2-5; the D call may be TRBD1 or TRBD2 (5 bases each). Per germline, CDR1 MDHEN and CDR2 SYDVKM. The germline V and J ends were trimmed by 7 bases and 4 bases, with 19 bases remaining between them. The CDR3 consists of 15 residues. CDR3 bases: TGTGCCAGCACTCTAGGGACGGGATACCCAGAGACCCAGTACTTC. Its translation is CASTLGTGYPETQYF. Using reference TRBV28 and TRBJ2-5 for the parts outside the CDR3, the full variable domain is DVKVTQSSRYLVKRTGEKVFLECVQDMDHENMFWYRQDPGLGLRLIYFSYDVKMKEKGDIPEGYSVSREKKERFSLILESASTNQTSMYLCASTLGTGYPETQYFGPGTRLLVL.

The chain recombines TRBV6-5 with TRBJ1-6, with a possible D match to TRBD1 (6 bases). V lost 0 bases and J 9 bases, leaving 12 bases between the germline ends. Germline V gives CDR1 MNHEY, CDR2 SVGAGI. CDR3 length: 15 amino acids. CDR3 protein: CASSYSQGTGSPLHF. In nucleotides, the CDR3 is TGTGCCAGCAGTTACTCCCAGGGGACGGGTTCACCCCTCCACTTT.

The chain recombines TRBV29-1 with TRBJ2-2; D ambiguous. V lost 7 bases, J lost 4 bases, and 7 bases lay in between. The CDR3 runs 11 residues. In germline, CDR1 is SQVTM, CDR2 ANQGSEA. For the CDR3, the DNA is TGCAGCGCCGGTCGCACCGGGGAGCTGTTTTTT. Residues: CSAGRTGELFF.

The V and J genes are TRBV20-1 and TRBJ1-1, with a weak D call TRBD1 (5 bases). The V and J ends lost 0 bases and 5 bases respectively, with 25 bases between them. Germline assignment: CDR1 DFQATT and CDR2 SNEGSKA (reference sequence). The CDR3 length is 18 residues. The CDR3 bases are TGCAGTGCTAGAGATCGTGAGGGGCGGACTCACCTGTTTACTGAAGCTTTCTTT. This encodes CSARDREGRTHLFTEAFF.

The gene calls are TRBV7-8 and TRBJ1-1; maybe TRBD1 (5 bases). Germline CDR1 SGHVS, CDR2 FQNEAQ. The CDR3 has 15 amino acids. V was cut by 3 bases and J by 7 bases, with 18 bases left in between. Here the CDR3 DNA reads TGTGCCAGCAGCTTCCGGACGGACCTAAGGGGTGAAGCTTTCTTT. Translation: CASSFRTDLRGEAFF. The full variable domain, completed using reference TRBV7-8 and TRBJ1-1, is GAGVSQSPRYKVAKRGQDVALRCDPISGHVSLFWYQQALGQGPEFLTYFQNEAQLDKSGLPSDRFFAERPEGSVSTLKIQRTQQEDSAVYLCASSFRTDLRGEAFFGQGTRLTVV.

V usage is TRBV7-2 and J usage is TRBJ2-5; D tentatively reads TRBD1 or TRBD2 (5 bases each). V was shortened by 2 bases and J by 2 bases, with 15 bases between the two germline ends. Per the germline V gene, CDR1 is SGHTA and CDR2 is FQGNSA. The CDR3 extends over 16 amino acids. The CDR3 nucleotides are TGTGCCAGCAGCTTACGCGTCGGGACCCTGCAAGAGACCCAGTACTTC. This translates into CASSLRVGTLQETQYF.